These 5 T cell receptor beta chains were all obtained from the same sample, sequenced in a study of T cells in localized non-small cell lung cancer. Generated by immunoSEQ multiplex PCR, the TCRdb table keeps only in-frame clones and is missing some. The sample contains about 4,100 clones, around two fifths of which appear only once. Sample: lung tumor tissue, taken before any cancer treatment. Receptor source: a woman aged 35 to 75 with stage I lung adenocarcinoma.

V usage is TRBV18 and J usage is TRBJ2-7; D is undetermined. This CDR3 comprises 13 residues. V was cut by 3 bases and J by 3 bases, with 9 bases left in between. Per germline, CDR1 KGHSH and CDR2 LQKENI. The CDR3 loop reads CASSPAHGYEQYF. CDR3 DNA sequence: TGTGCCAGCTCACCGGCTCACGGCTACGAGCAGTACTTC.

V gene TRBV4-1 combines with J gene TRBJ1-1; D is unresolved. V lost 4 bases, J lost 0 bases, and 6 bases lay in between. CDR3 length: 13 residues. Germline CDR1 reads MGHRA; CDR2 reads YSYEKL. The CDR3 here is CASSPGMNTEAFF. CDR3 coding DNA: TGCGCCAGCAGCCCCGGGATGAACACTGAAGCTTTCTTT.

The rearrangement joins TRBV28 to TRBJ2-3; 9 bases match TRBD1. CDR3 length: 16 amino acids. Per germline, CDR1 MDHEN and CDR2 SYDVKM. After removal of 6 bases from V and 1 base from J, the junction contained 8 bases not matched to a gene. The CDR3 is CASRISTGGGTDTQYF. The CDR3 DNA is TGTGCCAGCAGGATCAGCACAGGGGGCGGCACAGATACGCAGTATTTT.

By frequency in the sample, this clone is medium-sized. Other nucleotide sequences in the sample specify the same CDR3. The chain is built from TRBV9 and TRBJ2-1, with no clear D. Germline CDR1 reads SGDLS; CDR2 reads YYNGEE. This CDR3 has 15 amino acids. V lost 0 bases to trimming and J lost 0 bases, with 7 bases between them. This CDR3 reads CASSVEASSYNEQFF. Here the CDR3 DNA reads TGTGCCAGCAGCGTAGAAGCTAGCTCCTACAATGAGCAGTTCTTC.

The sample holds a few counts of this clone. V is TRBV9 and J is TRBJ2-3; the match to TRBD2 covers 8 bases. Germline-derived CDR1 and CDR2 are SGDLS and YYNGEE. V lost 0 bases, J lost 0 bases, and 0 bases stayed unmatched. The CDR3 loop spans 15 amino acids. DNA for the CDR3: TGTGCCAGCAGCGTAGCTAGCGGGAGCACAGATACGCAGTATTTT. Protein sequence: CASSVASGSTDTQYF.